The 24 T cell receptor beta chains below all came from one sample that was sequenced in a study of blood T cell repertoires in COVID-19. The table came from immunoSEQ multiplex PCR; TCRdb's copy has only in-frame clones and leaves some out. The repertoire includes 150,000 to 200,000 clones, about three quarters of them detected once, and roughly 3.1% sits in the top ten. Sequencing was performed on peripheral blood. The source of these receptors is a man in his sixties or seventies with acute or convalescent COVID-19.

This clone appeared a few times. CDR3: CASSFGQGENTEAFF. The CDR3 nucleotides are TGCGCCAGCAGCTTTGGACAGGGAGAGAACACTGAAGCTTTCTTT. The V call is TRBV5-1, the J call TRBJ1-1; TRBD1 agrees at 8 bases. Looked up from germline, CDR1 is SGHRS and CDR2 is YFSETQ. The CDR3 sequence is 15 residues long. V was pared by 2 bases and J by 1 base, with 4 bases of the junction left unmatched.

The chain couples TRBV7-2 to TRBJ1-6; 7 bases fit TRBD1. Germline V gives CDR1 SGHTA, CDR2 FQGNSA. The CDR3 consists of 15 residues. V dropped 5 bases and J dropped 10; count of bases not matched to a gene: 11. The chain's CDR3 is CASSLLQGSRSPLHF. CDR3 bases: TGTGCCAGCAGCCTTTTACAGGGGAGCCGATCACCCCTCCACTTT.

The rearrangement uses TRBV14 and TRBJ1-4, with D perhaps matching TRBD1 (5 bases). The CDR3 extends over 16 amino acids. V lost 4 bases and J 0 bases, leaving 12 bases between the germline ends. Germline V gene data show CDR1 as SGHDN and CDR2 as FVKESK. The DNA for the CDR3 is TGTGCCAGCAGCCCCGGGACTGATACAACTAATGAAAAACTGTTTTTT. Protein: CASSPGTDTTNEKLFF.

J is TRBJ2-5 and V is TRBV13; tentatively, D is TRBD1 (6 bases). Trimming took off 1 base at V and 5 bases at J, with 11 bases between the two ends. This CDR3 spans 14 amino acids. Germline V gene lookup returns CDR1 PRHDT and CDR2 FYEKMQ (reference sequence). CDR3 nucleotide sequence: TGTGCCAGCAGCTTAGAGCCAGGGGCCGAGACCCAGTACTTC. It specifies CASSLEPGAETQYF.

The chain joins TRBV2 to TRBJ1-1; D may be TRBD1 (6 bases). Trimming removed 6 bases at V and 0 bases at J, with 14 bases between. The CDR3 spans 15 residues. Germline values: CDR1 SNHLY, CDR2 FYNNEI. CDR3 DNA: TGTGCCAGCAGAAGGACAGTGATAATGAACACTGAAGCTTTCTTT. Translated, it gives CASRRTVIMNTEAFF.

V gene TRBV18 combines with J gene TRBJ1-2, with 8 bases identical to TRBD1. V shed 4 bases, J shed 6 bases, and the junction held 10 bases outside the gene matches. This CDR3 has 15 residues. Germline assignment: CDR1 KGHSH and CDR2 LQKENI. The CDR3 spells CASSRRQGIGDGYTF. The CDR3 coding sequence is TGTGCCAGCTCACGGCGACAGGGGATAGGCGATGGCTACACCTTC.

V and J are TRBV19 and TRBJ2-2; the match to TRBD2 covers 11 bases. The CDR3 has 15 amino acids. Germline V lookup: CDR1 LNHDA, CDR2 SQIVND (reference sequence). J gave up 7 bases and V 5 bases, and 6 bases lay outside the gene matches. The CDR3 is CASSPLAGAIGELFF. CDR3 coding DNA: TGTGCCAGTAGTCCACTAGCGGGAGCGATCGGGGAGCTGTTTTTT.

V gene TRBV2 combines with J gene TRBJ1-2, with D tentatively TRBD1 (5 bases). Trimming removed 10 bases from V and 0 bases from J, with 12 bases in between. The CDR3 spans 13 residues. Germline V gene data show CDR1 as SNHLY and CDR2 as FYNNEI. CDR3 nucleotide sequence: TGTGCCACCTCACAGGAACCTAACTATGGCTACACCTTC. This translates into CATSQEPNYGYTF.

This chain uses TRBV7-8 with TRBJ1-1; 9 bases fit TRBD1. Per germline, CDR1 SGHVS and CDR2 FQNEAQ. This CDR3 is built from 16 residues. Trimming at V came to 1 base and at J to 5 bases, leaving 8 bases not matched to a gene. CDR3 nucleotides: TGTGCCAGCAGCTTAGGGGCGGGACAGGGTAGAACTGAAGCTTTCTTT. Its protein is CASSLGAGQGRTEAFF.

The genes are TRBV5-1 and TRBJ2-3, with 10 bases that match TRBD2. With 5 bases clipped from V and 5 bases from J, the junction kept 11 bases outside the gene matches. The germline V gene has CDR1 SGHRS and CDR2 YFSETQ. The CDR3 length is 16 residues. The CDR3 loop reads CASSPPSSGGLDTQYF. CDR3 DNA: TGCGCCAGCAGTCCCCCCTCTAGCGGGGGATTAGATACGCAGTATTTT.

The V gene is TRBV7-2, the J gene TRBJ1-5; no definite D call. This CDR3 is built from 17 residues. Germline values: CDR1 SGHTA, CDR2 FQGNSA. V lost 0 bases to trimming and J lost 2 bases, with 14 bases between them. DNA for the CDR3: TGTGCCAGCAGCTTAGCCCTTATGGGAGTCGGCAATCAGCCCCAGCATTTT. It is translated as CASSLALMGVGNQPQHF.

The chain recombines TRBV5-1 with TRBJ2-5, with D perhaps TRBD1 (5 bases). Germline-derived CDR1 and CDR2 are SGHRS and YFSETQ. The ends were cut back, 4 bases at V and 0 bases at J, with 13 bases in the middle. The CDR3 totals 15 residues. The CDR3 DNA sequence: TGCGCCAGCAGCCGCCGGACAACGAACCAAGAGACCCAGTACTTC. It yields the protein CASSRRTTNQETQYF.

The rearrangement uses TRBV3-1 (or the pseudogene TRBV3-2) and TRBJ2-3; D not certain. Germline CDR1 is LGHDT and CDR2 is YNNKEL (reference sequence). V dropped 1 base and J dropped 0 bases, with 14 bases sitting between them. The CDR3 has 17 amino acids. This chain's CDR3 is CASSQGYSPFSTDTQYF. For the CDR3, the DNA is TGTGCCAGCAGCCAAGGTTACAGTCCCTTTAGCACAGATACGCAGTATTTT.

V and J are TRBV5-4 and TRBJ1-2, with 11 bases aligning to TRBD1. The CDR3 totals 17 residues. V dropped 3 bases and J dropped 4; count of bases not matched to a gene: 11. Per germline, CDR1 SGHNT and CDR2 YYREEE (reference sequence). CDR3 DNA: TGTGCCAGCAGCTGGAGGACAGGGGGCTCGGTCTTCTATGGCTACACCTTC. Translated: CASSWRTGGSVFYGYTF.

CDR3 in DNA: TGTGCCAGCAGGGTGACTAGCGGGAGCTCCCAGGCCCAGTACTTC. It yields the protein CASRVTSGSSQAQYF. The chain combines TRBV6-5 with TRBJ2-5; TRBD2 agrees at 12 bases. V trimming: 6 bases; J trimming: 9 bases; junction bases outside the gene matches: 11. Germline V CDR1 and CDR2: MNHEY, SVGAGI. The CDR3 totals 15 residues.

This chain uses TRBV11-2 with TRBJ1-1, with no clear D. The CDR3 is 13 amino acids. In germline, CDR1 is SGHAT, CDR2 FQNNGV. Trimming took 5 bases from V and 1 from J, leaving 8 bases between them. As DNA, the CDR3 is TGTGCCAGCAGCCCCGGGTCGAACACTGAAGCTTTCTTT. Translated, it gives CASSPGSNTEAFF.

The rearrangement links TRBV18 to TRBJ2-2, with a weak D call TRBD2 (6 bases). The V gene's germline CDR1 is KGHSH and CDR2 LQKENI. V was pared by 5 bases and J by 3 bases, with 19 bases between. The CDR3 covers 17 residues. CDR3 sequence: CASSELSGIADTGELFF. DNA for the CDR3: TGTGCCAGCTCAGAGCTTTCTGGGATAGCGGACACCGGGGAGCTGTTTTTT. The full variable domain, with the rest looked up from reference TRBV18 and TRBJ2-2, is NAGVMQNPRHLVRRRGQEARLRCSPMKGHSHVYWYRQLPEEGLKFMVYLQKENIIDESGMPKERFSAEFPKEGPSILRIQQVVRGDSAAYFCASSELSGIADTGELFFGEGSRLTVL.

This clone was seen only a few times. The J gene is TRBJ1-2, the V gene TRBV4-3, with D unresolved. The germline V and J ends were trimmed by 0 bases and 11 bases, with 10 bases remaining between them. The CDR3 is 12 amino acids. Looked up from germline, CDR1 is LGHNA and CDR2 is YSLEER. The CDR3 loop reads CASSQDLKFYTF. Written as DNA, the CDR3 is TGCGCCAGCAGCCAAGATCTAAAGTTTTACACCTTC.

The chain carries TRBV6-5 and TRBJ1-4, with 9 positions matching TRBD1. Germline V gene data show CDR1 as MNHEY and CDR2 as SVGAGI. This CDR3 is built from 15 residues. The junction had 5 bases not matched to a gene; V was cut back by 4 bases and J by 5 bases. The CDR3 loop reads CASSSAQGANEKLFF. CDR3 coding DNA: TGTGCCAGCAGTTCCGCACAGGGGGCGAATGAAAAACTGTTTTTT.

This clone was recorded only once. The chain uses TRBV7-9 and TRBJ1-2, with D possibly TRBD1 on 5 matching bases. The CDR3 has 15 residues. Germline CDR1 SEHNR, CDR2 FQNEAQ (reference sequence). The V end lost 1 base, the J end lost 7 bases, and 16 bases lay between the germline ends. CDR3 protein: CASSLDRGLSGGYTF. Written as DNA, the CDR3 is TGTGCCAGCAGCTTAGATCGGGGGTTGTCGGGTGGCTACACCTTC.

This rearrangement joins TRBV14 to TRBJ2-5, with TRBD2 as a possible D gene (6 bases). Germline CDR1 SGHDN, CDR2 FVKESK. V dropped 4 bases and J dropped 2 bases, with 14 bases sitting between them. The CDR3 extends over 15 amino acids. Here the CDR3 reads CASSRLGLRQETQYF. CDR3 in DNA: TGTGCCAGCAGCCGACTAGGACTCAGACAAGAGACCCAGTACTTC.

J is TRBJ2-7 and V is TRBV9; the match to TRBD1 covers 9 bases. The V segment lost 2 bases and the J segment 1 base; nucleotides outside the gene matches: 4. CDR3 length equals 15 residues. The germline CDR1 and CDR2 sequences are SGDLS and YYNGEE. The CDR3 sequence: CASSVHGQGSYEQYF. DNA for the CDR3: TGTGCCAGCAGCGTCCACGGACAGGGGTCCTACGAGCAGTACTTC. Full variable domain (remainder filled in from reference TRBV9 and TRBJ2-7): DSGVTQTPKHLITATGQRVTLRCSPRSGDLSVYWYQQSLDQGLQFLIQYYNGEERAKGNILERFSAQQFPDLHSELNLSSLELGDSALYFCASSVHGQGSYEQYFGPGTRLTVT.

In nucleotides, the CDR3 is TGTGCCTGGAGTGACCTCTCGGTCTTAGCTCAAGAGACCCAGTACTTC. This encodes CAWSDLSVLAQETQYF. V and J are TRBV30 and TRBJ2-5; D unclear. Germline V gene lookup returns CDR1 GTSNPN and CDR2 SVGIG (reference sequence). Deletions cut 1 base from V and 2 bases from J, with 17 bases between. The CDR3 spans 16 residues. Variable domain in full (rest from reference TRBV30 and TRBJ2-5): SQTIHQWPATLVQPVGSPLSLECTVEGTSNPNLYWYRQAAGRGLQLLFYSVGIGQISSEVPQNLSASRPQDRQFILSSKKLLLSDSGFYLCAWSDLSVLAQETQYFGPGTRLLVL.

The chain couples TRBV24-1 to TRBJ1-2; 9 bases are a match to TRBD1. From germline, CDR1 is KGHDR and CDR2 SFDVKD. The CDR3 spans 13 residues. V was pared by 7 bases and J by 6 bases, with 5 bases of the junction left unmatched. The CDR3 here is CATSRRTGDGYTF. The CDR3 DNA reads TGTGCCACCAGCCGCAGGACAGGGGATGGCTACACCTTC.